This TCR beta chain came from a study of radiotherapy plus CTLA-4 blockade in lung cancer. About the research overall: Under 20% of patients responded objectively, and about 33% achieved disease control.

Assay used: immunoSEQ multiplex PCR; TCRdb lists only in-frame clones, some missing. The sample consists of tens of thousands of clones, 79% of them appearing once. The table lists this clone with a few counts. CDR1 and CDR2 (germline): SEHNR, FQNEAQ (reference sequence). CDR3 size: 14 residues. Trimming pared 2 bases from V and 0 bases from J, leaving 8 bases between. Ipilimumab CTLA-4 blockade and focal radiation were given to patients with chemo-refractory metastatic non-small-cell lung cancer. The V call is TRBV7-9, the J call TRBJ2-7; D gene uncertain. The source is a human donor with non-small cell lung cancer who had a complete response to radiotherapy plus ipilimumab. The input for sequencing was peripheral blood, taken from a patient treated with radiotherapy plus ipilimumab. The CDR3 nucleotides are TGTGCCAGCAGCTTACCCGCTAGCTCCTACGAGCAGTACTTC. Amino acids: CASSLPASSYEQYF.